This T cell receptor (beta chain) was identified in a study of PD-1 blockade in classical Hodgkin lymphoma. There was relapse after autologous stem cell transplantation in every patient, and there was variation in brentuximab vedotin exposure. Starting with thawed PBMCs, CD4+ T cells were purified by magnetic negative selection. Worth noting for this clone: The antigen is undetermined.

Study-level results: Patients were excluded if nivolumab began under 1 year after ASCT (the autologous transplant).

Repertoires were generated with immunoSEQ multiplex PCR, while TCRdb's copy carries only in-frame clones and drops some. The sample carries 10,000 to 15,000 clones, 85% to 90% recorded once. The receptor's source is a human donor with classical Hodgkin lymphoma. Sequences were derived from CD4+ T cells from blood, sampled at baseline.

CDR3: CASRASGGTDTQYF. CDR3 nucleotides: TGTGCCAGCAGGGCTAGCGGGGGCACAGATACGCAGTATTTT. The chain carries TRBV7-9 and TRBJ2-3, with 9 bases identical to TRBD2. V lost 6 bases and J lost 1; bases outside the gene matches: 2. This CDR3 region has 14 residues. Germline lookup yields CDR1 SEHNR and CDR2 FQNEAQ (reference sequence).